One and the same sample provided the 27 T cell receptor beta chains below, sequenced in a study of T-cell memory formation after mild COVID-19. TCRdb called the 5' RACE reads again in MiXCR, with one record for every CDR3 protein. Of about 100,000 distinct CDR3 sequences listed, around 10% are singletons. Sequenced input: PBMCs or a T cell subset sorted from them (not recorded which). Receptors originate from a man between 18 and 29 years old who had mild COVID-19 (a few samples of this study predate the infection). Cell type and time point are not known.

The table lists this clonotype with a count of one. The rearrangement links TRBV6-6 to TRBJ2-1, with TRBD1 matching over 7 bases. The CDR3 totals 16 residues. Looked up from germline, CDR1 is MNHNY and CDR2 is SVGAGI (reference sequence). The junction had 7 bases not matched to a gene; V was cut back by 0 bases and J by 5 bases. The CDR3: CASSYSEGASHNEQFF. The CDR3 DNA is TGTGCCAGCAGTTACTCCGAGGGGGCATCCCACAATGAGCAGTTCTTC.

This chain joins TRBV18 and TRBJ2-1; D call uncertain. CDR3 size: 12 residues. The V gene lost 6 bases and the J gene lost 5 bases, with 8 bases spanning the gap. Per germline, CDR1 KGHSH and CDR2 LQKENI. CDR3 DNA: TGTGCCAGCTCTGCGACTGACAATGAGCAGTTCTTC. Translation: CASSATDNEQFF.

This clonotype was picked up a small number of times. The J gene is TRBJ1-2, the V gene TRBV7-8; TRBD1 matches 10 bases. CDR3 length equals 16 residues. V trimming: 5 bases; J trimming: 7 bases; junction bases outside the gene matches: 13. The germline gives CDR1 SGHVS, CDR2 FQNEAQ. CDR3 nucleotide sequence: TGTGCCAGCAGCGCACCCCCGGGACAGGGGCGTAGTGGCTACACCTTC. It specifies CASSAPPGQGRSGYTF. Looking up the rest from reference TRBV7-8 and TRBJ1-2 gives the full variable domain: GAGVSQSPRYKVAKRGQDVALRCDPISGHVSLFWYQQALGQGPEFLTYFQNEAQLDKSGLPSDRFFAERPEGSVSTLKIQRTQQEDSAVYLCASSAPPGQGRSGYTFGSGTRLTVV.

This clonotype was seen a handful of times. The rearrangement links TRBV6-2 or TRBV6-3 to TRBJ1-3; a possible D gene is TRBD1 (5 bases). V shed 5 bases and J shed 0 bases, with 23 bases lying between them. Looked up from germline, CDR1 is MNHEY and CDR2 is SVGEGT. This CDR3 has 19 amino acids. This chain's CDR3 is CASSRTGLGASFSGNTIYF. The CDR3 nucleotides are TGTGCCAGCAGTCGCACGGGACTAGGGGCCTCCTTCTCTGGAAACACCATATATTTT.

This clonotype was detected only a few times. The chain recombines TRBV27 with TRBJ1-2, with a tentative D call TRBD1 (5 bases). The V gene lost 2 bases and the J gene lost 4 bases, with 20 bases spanning the gap. The CDR3 is 17 amino acids. Germline lookup yields CDR1 MNHEY and CDR2 SMNVEV (reference sequence). The CDR3 DNA reads as TGTGCCAGCAGTTTAAGTTGGCAGGTTGGGACTGGCTATGGCTACACCTTC. It codes for CASSLSWQVGTGYGYTF.

There are a few counts of this clonotype. The chain links TRBV7-6 to TRBJ2-1, with 11 bases fitting TRBD1. V dropped 0 bases and J dropped 5; count of bases not matched to a gene: 3. CDR1 and CDR2 from the germline V gene are SGHVS and FNYEAQ. This CDR3 is built from 16 residues. The CDR3 reads CASSLAGQGENNEQFF. In DNA, the CDR3 is TGTGCCAGCAGCTTAGCGGGACAGGGGGAAAACAATGAGCAGTTCTTC. The full variable domain, its missing parts supplied by reference TRBV7-6 and TRBJ2-1, is GAGVSQSPRYKVTKRGQDVALRCDPISGHVSLYWYRQALGQGPEFLTYFNYEAQQDKSGLPNDRFSAERPEGSISTLTIQRTEQRDSAMYRCASSLAGQGENNEQFFGPGTRLTVL.

Only a few counts were recorded for this clonotype. The chain employs TRBV4-3 and TRBJ2-5, with a tentative D call TRBD1 (6 bases). V lost 2 bases and J 2 bases, leaving 12 bases between the germline ends. CDR1 and CDR2 (germline): LGHNA, YSLEER. The length of the CDR3 is 15 residues. In DNA form, the CDR3 reads TGCGCCAGCAGCCAAACAGGGACGGATCAAGAGACCCAGTACTTC. It translates to CASSQTGTDQETQYF.

This clonotype was seen repeatedly, ten times or more. The chain has TRBV7-9 and TRBJ2-5, with D uncertain. The CDR3 spans 15 residues. CDR1 and CDR2 (germline): SEHNR, FQNEAQ (reference sequence). V dropped 3 bases and J dropped 1 base, with 12 bases sitting between them. This chain's CDR3 is CASSLEQNVQETQYF. CDR3 coding DNA: TGTGCCAGCAGCTTGGAACAGAACGTCCAAGAGACCCAGTACTTC.

This clonotype has just a few counts. V and J are TRBV7-3 and TRBJ2-5; the match to TRBD2 covers 8 bases. The CDR3 sequence is 16 residues long. V lost 1 base, J lost 2 bases, and 6 bases stayed unmatched. The germline V gene encodes CDR1 SGHTA and CDR2 FQGTGA. The CDR3 is CASSLMGSGEQETQYF. The CDR3 DNA reads as TGTGCCAGCAGCTTAATGGGTAGCGGGGAGCAAGAGACCCAGTACTTC.

This clonotype was seen a few times. The chain carries TRBV2 and TRBJ2-7; a possible D gene is TRBD2 (6 bases). Trimming cost V 5 bases and J 0 bases, with 11 bases left between them. Germline CDR1 and CDR2: SNHLY and FYNNEI. The CDR3 is 14 residues long. CDR3 region: CASSKPGVSYEQYF. The CDR3 nucleotides are TGTGCCAGCAGTAAGCCGGGGGTCTCCTACGAGCAGTACTTC.

This clonotype was found a few times. The chain combines TRBV10-3 with TRBJ2-7; TRBD1 matches at 9 bases. Germline trimming cut 0 bases from V and 6 bases from J; bases unmatched to any gene: 6. CDR1 is ENHRY, CDR2 SYGVKD, per germline. The CDR3 extends over 15 amino acids. In nucleotides, the CDR3 is TGTGCCATCAGTGAGTCCGGGACAGGGCCCTCCGAGCAGTACGTC. It codes for CAISESGTGPSEQYV.

V usage is TRBV5-1 and J usage is TRBJ2-1, with 9 bases aligning to TRBD2. V was clipped by 0 bases and J by 4 bases; unmatched bases: 2. Germline values: CDR1 SGHRS, CDR2 YFSETQ. The CDR3 is 15 residues long. This chain's CDR3 is CASSLGLAAYNEQFF. In DNA form, the CDR3 reads TGCGCCAGCAGCTTGGGACTAGCGGCATACAATGAGCAGTTCTTC.

There are many counts of this clonotype. The genes are TRBV12-3 or TRBV12-4 and TRBJ2-3, with D maybe TRBD1 (5 bases). V was trimmed by 9 bases and J by 0 bases, leaving 13 bases between them. The CDR3 has 14 residues. The CDR3 sequence is CASGHSGSTDTQYF. CDR3 in DNA: TGTGCCAGTGGCCATTCAGGGAGCACAGATACGCAGTATTTT.

The chain is built from TRBV5-6 and TRBJ1-3, with TRBD1 as a possible D gene (5 bases). In germline, CDR1 is SGHDT, CDR2 YYEEEE. The CDR3 consists of 16 residues. Trimming took off 4 bases at V and 0 bases at J, with 14 bases between the two ends. In DNA, the CDR3 is TGTGCCAGCAGCCCTCGACAGATTTACTCTGGAAACACCATATATTTT. This sequence encodes CASSPRQIYSGNTIYF.

This chain joins TRBV12-3 or TRBV12-4 and TRBJ1-2; D might be TRBD1 (5 bases). Deletions cut 5 bases from V and 11 bases from J, with 18 bases between. This CDR3 has 13 residues. This CDR3 is CASSASTQKGYTF. Written as DNA, the CDR3 is TGTGCCAGCAGTGCATCAACACAGAAGGGGTACACCTTC.

The rearrangement links TRBV11-2 to TRBJ2-1; the match to TRBD2 covers 10 bases. The germline CDR1 and CDR2 sequences are SGHAT and FQNNGV. Trimming cost V 5 bases and J 5 bases; bases outside gene matches: 6. CDR3 length: 15 residues. CDR3 DNA sequence: TGTGCCAGCAGCCCAACGACTAGCGGGCACAATGAGCAGTTCTTC. Translating gives CASSPTTSGHNEQFF.

The DNA for the CDR3 is TGCGCCAGCAGCCAAGAAGATCGGACAGGGGGCACCGGGGAGCTGTTTTTT. It is translated as CASSQEDRTGGTGELFF. This sequence joins TRBV4-3 and TRBJ2-2; 10 bases line up with TRBD1. Germline V CDR1 and CDR2: LGHNA, YSLEER. After removal of 0 bases from V and 4 bases from J, the junction contained 5 bases not matched to a gene. This CDR3 comprises 17 residues.

This sequence joins TRBV7-6 and TRBJ2-2; perhaps TRBD2 as D (5 bases). Deletions cut 3 bases from V and 5 bases from J, with 10 bases between. The CDR3 spans 14 residues. Germline lookup yields CDR1 SGHVS and CDR2 FNYEAQ. The CDR3 coding sequence is TGTGCCAGCAGCTTCACTAGGTTAACCGGGGAGCTGTTTTTT. This codes for CASSFTRLTGELFF.

This clonotype has only a few counts. This chain joins TRBV7-2 and TRBJ2-3; D not certain. The germline CDR1 and CDR2 sequences are SGHTA and FQGNSA. There are 16 residues in the CDR3. V was clipped by 5 bases and J by 2 bases, with 17 bases between them. The CDR3, as DNA: TGTGCCAGCAGCCCAGACCCAACCGCGCTCACAGATACGCAGTATTTT. This sequence encodes CASSPDPTALTDTQYF.

This clonotype turned up a few times. The chain uses TRBV29-1 and TRBJ1-4, with D perhaps matching TRBD1 (6 bases). The CDR3 runs 16 residues. The germline CDR1 and CDR2 sequences are SQVTM and ANQGSEA. Trimming took off 1 base at V and 3 bases at J, with 15 bases between the two ends. CDR3 DNA: TGCAGCGTTGAAGGGAGTACAGGGAATGCTAATGAAAAACTGTTTTTT. This encodes CSVEGSTGNANEKLFF.

The chain employs TRBV5-1 and TRBJ2-2, with D unclear. CDR3 length: 16 residues. CDR1 is SGHRS and CDR2 is YFSETQ in the germline V gene. Trimming pared 4 bases from V and 7 bases from J, leaving 20 bases between. The CDR3 sequence: CASSPLGPREVGELFF. CDR3 nucleotides: TGCGCCAGCAGCCCGCTCGGACCGAGAGAGGTCGGGGAGCTGTTTTTT.

The V gene is TRBV12-3 or TRBV12-4, the J gene TRBJ1-1, with TRBD1 identical over 8 bases. The CDR3 sequence is 11 residues long. The ends lost 6 bases at V and 11 bases at J; junction bases unmatched: 5. The CDR3 sequence is CASRSTGAAFF. The CDR3 DNA reads as TGTGCCAGCAGGTCGACAGGGGCGGCTTTCTTT.

This clonotype turned up a few times. The chain employs TRBV29-1 and TRBJ1-1; TRBD1 agrees at 7 bases. The ends lost 4 bases at V and 4 bases at J; junction bases unmatched: 3. Germline loops: CDR1 SQVTM, CDR2 ANQGSEA. The length of the CDR3 is 12 residues. CDR3 protein: CSVVPGGTEAFF. CDR3 DNA sequence: TGCAGCGTTGTACCAGGGGGCACTGAAGCTTTCTTT.

This clonotype appeared a few times. CDR3 protein: CASSAGEQGVETQYF. For the CDR3, the DNA is TGTGCCAGCAGCGCAGGGGAGCAGGGAGTTGAGACCCAGTACTTC. The chain carries TRBV21-1 and TRBJ2-5; TRBD1, the D gene given by the table, was not confirmed from the DNA. TRBV21-1 is listed as a pseudogene. This CDR3 is 15 amino acids long.

The chain links TRBV20-1 to TRBJ2-3; 11 bases are a match to TRBD2. The V and J ends lost 2 bases and 2 bases, in that order; junction bases with no gene match: 3. Per germline, CDR1 DFQATT and CDR2 SNEGSKA (reference sequence). This CDR3 region has 15 residues. CDR3 loop: CSARKLAGVTDTQYF. CDR3 bases: TGCAGTGCTAGAAAACTAGCGGGGGTCACAGATACGCAGTATTTT.

This clonotype has more than one count but fewer than ten. The chain combines TRBV20-1 with TRBJ1-1; possible D gene TRBD1, 5 bases. This CDR3 spans 14 amino acids. Germline-derived CDR1 and CDR2 are DFQATT and SNEGSKA (reference sequence). V was shortened by 3 bases and J by 1 base, with 12 bases between the two germline ends. The CDR3 protein is CSARGRGGNTEAFF. In DNA, the CDR3 is TGCAGTGCTAGGGGTCGGGGGGGGAACACTGAAGCTTTCTTT.

This clonotype was counted only a few times. The J gene is TRBJ1-1, the V gene TRBV4-1; 7 bases align to TRBD1. CDR1 and CDR2 from the germline V gene are MGHRA and YSYEKL. The trim removed 1 base at V and 6 bases at J, leaving 8 bases unmatched. The CDR3 spans 15 residues. CDR3 protein: CASSQAIQGYAEAFF. CDR3 nucleotides: TGCGCCAGCAGCCAAGCCATACAGGGGTACGCTGAAGCTTTCTTT.